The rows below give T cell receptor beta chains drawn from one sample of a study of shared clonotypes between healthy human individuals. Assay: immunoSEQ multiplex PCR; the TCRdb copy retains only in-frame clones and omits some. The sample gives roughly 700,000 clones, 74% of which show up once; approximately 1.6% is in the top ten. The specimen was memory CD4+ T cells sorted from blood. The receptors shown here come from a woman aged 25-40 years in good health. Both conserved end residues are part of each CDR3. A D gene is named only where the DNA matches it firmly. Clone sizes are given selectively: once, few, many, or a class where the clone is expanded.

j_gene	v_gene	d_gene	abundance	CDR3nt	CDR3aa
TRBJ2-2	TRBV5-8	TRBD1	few	TGTGCCAGCACCAGGGACAGGGCGAACACCGGGGAGCTGTTTTTT	CASTRDRANTGELFF
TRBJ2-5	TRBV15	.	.	TGTGCCACCAGCAGAGATCTTAGCATCCAAGAGACCCAGTACTTC	CATSRDLSIQETQYF
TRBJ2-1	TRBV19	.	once	TGTGCCAGTAGTATAGACGGATCCAGATTTGAGCAGTTCTTC	CASSIDGSRFEQFF
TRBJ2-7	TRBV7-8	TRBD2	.	TGTGCCAGCAGCTTGAGATATGGCGCTAGCGGGAGCAATAAGAACGAGCAGTACTTC	CASSLRYGASGSNKNEQYF
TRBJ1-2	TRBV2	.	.	TGTGCCAGCAGCACTGTTTATGGCTACACCTTC	CASSTVYGYTF
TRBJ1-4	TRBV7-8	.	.	TGTGCCAGCAGCTTTCGGACGGCGGGAGAGGAAAAACTGTTTTTT	CASSFRTAGEEKLFF
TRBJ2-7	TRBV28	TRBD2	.	TGTGCCATTCTACAGGCGGCGGGAGGGCCCAACGAGCAGTACTTC	CAILQAAGGPNEQYF
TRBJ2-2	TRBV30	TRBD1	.	TGTGCCTGGGGGACAGGGGCGAACACCGGGGAGCTGTTTTTT	CAWGTGANTGELFF
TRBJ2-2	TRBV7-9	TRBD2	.	TGTGCCAGCAGCCGTTGGAGTAGCGGGAAACCCGGGGAGCTGTTTTTT	CASSRWSSGKPGELFF
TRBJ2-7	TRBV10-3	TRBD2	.	TGTGCCATCTCGATAGCGGGAGGCCACGAGCAGTACTTC	CAISIAGGHEQYF
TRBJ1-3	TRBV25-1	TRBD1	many	TGTGCCAGCAGTAGACAGGGGGCATTTGGAAACACCATATATTTT	CASSRQGAFGNTIYF
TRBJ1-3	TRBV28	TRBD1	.	TGTGCCAGCAGTAACGACAGGGGTTTCGGAAACACCATATATTTT	CASSNDRGFGNTIYF
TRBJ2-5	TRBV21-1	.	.	TGTGCCAGCAGCTCCCGGACTAGTAAGGAAGAGACCCAGTACTTC	CASSSRTSKEETQYF
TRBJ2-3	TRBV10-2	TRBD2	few	TGCGCCAGCGGTACTGGGGGCGGGAGGACGAATACGCAGTATTTT	CASGTGGGRTNTQYF
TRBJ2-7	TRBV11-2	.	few	TGTGCCAGCAGCTTGAGGCTCTGGGGGACCTCCTACGAGCAGTACTTC	CASSLRLWGTSYEQYF
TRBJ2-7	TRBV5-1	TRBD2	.	TGCGCCAGCAGCACGTCCGGGACTAGCGCCTCGGGTGAGCAGTACTTC	CASSTSGTSASGEQYF
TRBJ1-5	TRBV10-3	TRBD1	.	TGTGCCATCAGTCCTGGGACAGGGGGCAATCAGCCCCAGCATTTT	CAISPGTGGNQPQHF
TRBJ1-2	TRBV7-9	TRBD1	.	TGTGCCAGCAGCTTGTCGGACAGGGACAACTATGGCTACACCTTC	CASSLSDRDNYGYTF
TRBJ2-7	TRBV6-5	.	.	TGTGCCAGCAGTCGGGGCTACGAGCAGTACTTC	CASSRGYEQYF
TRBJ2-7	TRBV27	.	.	TGTGCCAGCAGTTTATACCCTTTAGATTCCTACGAGCAGTACTTC	CASSLYPLDSYEQYF
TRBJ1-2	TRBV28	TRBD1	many	TGTGCCAGCAGTTTAATGGAGAGGACAGGGAGGGCGACCTTC	CASSLMERTGRATF